This T cell receptor (beta chain) derives from a study of blood T cell repertoires in COVID-19. Whole-study context: Sources were T cells, B-cell-depleted T cells, or PBMCs; the material itself was cDNA or gDNA.

TCRdb's table, derived via immunoSEQ multiplex PCR, lists solely in-frame clones and lacks some. The table includes 150,000 to 200,000 clones, approximately 80% detected once. The CDR3 is made up of 15 amino acids. The V segment lost 7 bases and the J segment 4 bases; nucleotides outside the gene matches: 12. Germline V gene lookup returns CDR1 SGHVS and CDR2 FQNEAQ. The chain has TRBV7-8 and TRBJ1-2; 7 positions agree with TRBD1. Sequenced material: peripheral blood. This TCR was recovered from a woman over 75 with acute or convalescent COVID-19. The CDR3 DNA is TGTGCCAGCACCCTGACAGGGAATAGGGGCTATGGCTACACCTTC. It encodes CASTLTGNRGYGYTF.